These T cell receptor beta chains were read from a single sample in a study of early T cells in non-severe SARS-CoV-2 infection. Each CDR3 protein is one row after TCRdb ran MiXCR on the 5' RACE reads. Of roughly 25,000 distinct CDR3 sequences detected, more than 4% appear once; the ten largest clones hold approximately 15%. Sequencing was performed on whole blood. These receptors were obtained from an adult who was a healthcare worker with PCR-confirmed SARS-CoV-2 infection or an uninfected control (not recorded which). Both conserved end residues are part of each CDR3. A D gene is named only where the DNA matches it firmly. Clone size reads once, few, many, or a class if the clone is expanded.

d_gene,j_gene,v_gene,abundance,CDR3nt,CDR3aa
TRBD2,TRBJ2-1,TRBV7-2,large,TGTGCCAGCAGCCCAGGACTAGCGGGAGGTAATGAGCAGTTCTTC,CASSPGLAGGNEQFF
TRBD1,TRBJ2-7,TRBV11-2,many,TGTGCCAGCAGCGTCGGGACAGGGGGCTACGAGCAGTACTTC,CASSVGTGGYEQYF
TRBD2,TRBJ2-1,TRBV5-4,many,TGTGCCAGCAGCCCACGGACTAGCGGTTACAATGAGCAGTTCTTC,CASSPRTSGYNEQFF
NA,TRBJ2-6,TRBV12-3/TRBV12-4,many,TGTGCCAGCAGTTCGGGGAACCCTGGGGCCAACGTCCTGACTTTC,CASSSGNPGANVLTF
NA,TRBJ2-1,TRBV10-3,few,TGTGCCATCAGTGAGCCAAGAGGTGAGCAGTTCTTC,CAISEPRGEQFF
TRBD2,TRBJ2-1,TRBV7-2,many,TGTGCCAGCAGCTTAGTGCCTAGCGGGGGAAATGAGCAGTTCTTC,CASSLVPSGGNEQFF
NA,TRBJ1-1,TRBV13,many,TGTGCCAGCAGCTTCATTTCCCCCGCGGGGGTGGCGGGAGAAGCTTTCTTT,CASSFISPAGVAGEAFF
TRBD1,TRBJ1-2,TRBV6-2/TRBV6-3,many,TGTGCCAGCAGTTACTCGGACAGGGGCGATGGCTACACCTTC,CASSYSDRGDGYTF
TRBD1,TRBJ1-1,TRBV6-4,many,TGTGCCAGCAGACTGACAGGGTCGAACACTGAAGCTTTCTTT,CASRLTGSNTEAFF
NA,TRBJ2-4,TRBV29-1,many,TGCAGCGTTGGGTACCTAAACATTCAGTACTTC,CSVGYLNIQYF
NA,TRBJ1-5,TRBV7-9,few,TGTGCCAGCAGCTCCGGACAGATCCAGCCCCAGCATTTT,CASSSGQIQPQHF
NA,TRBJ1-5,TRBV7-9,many,TGTGCCAGCAGCTTAGGACAAAGCAATCAGCCCCAGCATTTT,CASSLGQSNQPQHF
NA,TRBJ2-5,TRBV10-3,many,TGTGCCATCAGAGGCTTCGCGATGGAGACCCAGTACTTC,CAIRGFAMETQYF